One sample yielded the 8 T cell receptor beta chains listed below, sequenced in a study of Ad26.COV2.S vaccination and SARS-CoV-2 variants. Noted treatment: around 19 received Ad26.COV2.S at low or high dose, single or two shots; 5 received placebo; per-sample allocation not given. Sampling was done on day 63 after the first vaccine or placebo injection. Clones were sequenced by immunoSEQ multiplex PCR, and TCRdb holds only the in-frame ones, with some missing. In the table there are hundreds of thousands of clones, about 89% of which are singletons. The material sequenced was peripheral blood, taken in a trial of Ad26.COV2.S vaccine versus placebo. The receptors shown here come from a person between 18 and 59 years old who received the Ad26.COV2.S COVID-19 vaccine or a placebo.

V gene TRBV19 combines with J gene TRBJ1-2; TRBD1 matches 10 bases. Unmatched junction bases numbered 15, after V lost 7 bases and J lost 7 bases. The germline V gene encodes CDR1 LNHDA and CDR2 SQIVND (reference sequence). This CDR3 spans 16 amino acids. The CDR3 spells CASKRQGAYRAPGYTF. CDR3 DNA: TGTGCCAGTAAGAGACAGGGGGCTTATCGGGCGCCTGGCTACACCTTC. The full variable domain, with the rest looked up from reference TRBV19 and TRBJ1-2, is DGGITQSPKYLFRKEGQNVTLSCEQNLNHDAMYWYRQDPGQGLRLIYYSQIVNDFQKGDIAEGYSVSREKKESFPLTVTSAQKNPTAFYLCASKRQGAYRAPGYTFGSGTRLTVV.

This clone was seen only once. This chain uses TRBV2 with TRBJ1-2; no definite D call. Deletions cut 5 bases from V and 5 bases from J, with 12 bases between. Germline CDR1 and CDR2: SNHLY and FYNNEI. The CDR3 covers 13 residues. The CDR3 bases are TGTGCCAGCAGTTCGGACGGGATATATGGCTACACCTTC. The encoded protein is CASSSDGIYGYTF.

The rearrangement joins TRBV6-2 or TRBV6-3 to TRBJ1-5, with TRBD1 matching over 7 bases. After removal of 2 bases from V and 7 bases from J, the junction contained 8 bases not matched to a gene. CDR3 length: 15 residues. Germline CDR1 and CDR2: MNHEY and SVGEGT. The CDR3 reads CASSYLDRVGQPQHF. The CDR3 DNA reads as TGTGCCAGCAGTTACCTCGACAGGGTTGGGCAGCCCCAGCATTTT.

This chain connects TRBV10-3 to TRBJ1-1; D is perhaps TRBD1 (5 bases). The CDR3 covers 14 residues. Germline CDR1 reads ENHRY; CDR2 reads SYGVKD. V gave up 4 bases and J gave up 10 bases, with 19 bases separating them. This CDR3 reads CAISGGLGLGTAFF. The CDR3 DNA sequence: TGTGCCATCAGTGGGGGTTTGGGGCTGGGTACAGCTTTCTTT.

This chain links TRBV12-3 or TRBV12-4 with TRBJ1-5; D may be TRBD1 (5 bases). This CDR3 comprises 13 residues. The germline V and J ends were trimmed by 7 bases and 5 bases, with 12 bases remaining between them. This CDR3 reads CASNPQGDQPQHF. The CDR3 DNA reads TGTGCCAGCAACCCCCAGGGTGATCAGCCCCAGCATTTT.

The chain employs TRBV6-1 and TRBJ1-6, with no clear D. The V end lost 2 bases, the J end lost 9 bases, and 2 bases lay between the germline ends. The CDR3 is 11 amino acids. Germline CDR1 and CDR2: MNHNS and SASEGT. The CDR3 region has the DNA TGTGCCAGCAGTGAAACTTCACCCCTCCACTTT. It specifies CASSETSPLHF.

At least ten counts were recorded for this clone. The J gene is TRBJ1-2, the V gene TRBV30; a possible D gene is TRBD1 (5 bases). There are 10 residues in the CDR3. Germline V gene data show CDR1 as GTSNPN and CDR2 as SVGIG (reference sequence). CDR3 residues: CAYEGYGYTF. The CDR3 coding sequence is TGTGCGTACGAGGGGTATGGCTACACCTTC.

CDR3 amino acids: CASSSLAGQPNNSPLHF. The DNA for the CDR3 is TGTGCCAGCAGCTCCCTTGCGGGACAGCCTAATAATTCACCCCTCCACTTT. The chain recombines TRBV5-5 with TRBJ1-6; 7 nucleotides line up with TRBD1. This CDR3 has 17 residues. The germline V gene has CDR1 SGHKS and CDR2 YYEKEE (reference sequence). Trimming at V came to 3 bases and at J to 5 bases, leaving 11 bases not matched to a gene.